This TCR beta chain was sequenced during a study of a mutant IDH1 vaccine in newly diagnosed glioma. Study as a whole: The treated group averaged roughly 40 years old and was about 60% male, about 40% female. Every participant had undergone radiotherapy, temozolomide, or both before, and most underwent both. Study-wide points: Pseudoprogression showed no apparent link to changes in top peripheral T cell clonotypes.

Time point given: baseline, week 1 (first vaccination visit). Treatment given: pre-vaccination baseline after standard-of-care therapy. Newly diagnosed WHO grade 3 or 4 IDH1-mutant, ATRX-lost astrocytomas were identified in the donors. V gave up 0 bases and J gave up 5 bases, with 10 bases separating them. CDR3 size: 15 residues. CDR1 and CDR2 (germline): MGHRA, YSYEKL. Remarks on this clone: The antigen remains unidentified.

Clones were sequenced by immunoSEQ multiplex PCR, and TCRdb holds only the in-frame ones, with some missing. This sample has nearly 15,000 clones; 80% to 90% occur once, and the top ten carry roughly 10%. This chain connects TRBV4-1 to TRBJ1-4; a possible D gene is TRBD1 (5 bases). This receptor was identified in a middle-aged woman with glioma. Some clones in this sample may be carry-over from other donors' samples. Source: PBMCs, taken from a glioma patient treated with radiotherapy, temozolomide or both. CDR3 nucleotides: TGCGCCAGCAGCCAAGAACGAGGGGCGAATGAAAAACTGTTTTTT. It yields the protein CASSQERGANEKLFF.